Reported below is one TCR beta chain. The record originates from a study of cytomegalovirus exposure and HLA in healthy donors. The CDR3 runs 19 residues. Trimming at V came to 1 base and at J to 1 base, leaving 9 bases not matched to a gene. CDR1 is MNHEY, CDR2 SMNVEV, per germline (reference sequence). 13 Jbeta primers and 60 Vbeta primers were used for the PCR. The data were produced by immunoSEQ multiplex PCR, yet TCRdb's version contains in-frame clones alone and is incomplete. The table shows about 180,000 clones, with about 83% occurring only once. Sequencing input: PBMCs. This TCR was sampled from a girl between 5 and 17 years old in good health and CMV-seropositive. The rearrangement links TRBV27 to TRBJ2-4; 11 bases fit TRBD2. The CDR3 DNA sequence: TGTGCCAGCAGTTTATTCAGCGCGGCTAGCGGGGGGGCCAAAAACATTCAGTACTTC. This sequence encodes CASSLFSAASGGAKNIQYF.